This T cell receptor (beta chain) was profiled in a study of cytomegalovirus exposure and HLA in healthy donors. General study results and limits: About 87% or about 30% of the time was how often most TCR beta V segments were productive, according to an earlier analysis.

PCR used 60 Vbeta primers and 13 Jbeta primers. This table comes from immunoSEQ multiplex PCR, and its TCRdb copy is limited to in-frame clones, with some not included. The table has 95,000 to 150,000 clones, roughly four fifths seen once. Trimming removed 1 base from V and 6 bases from J; junction bases left unmatched: 6. CDR3 length equals 15 residues. Per germline, CDR1 GTSNPN and CDR2 SVGIG (reference sequence). This clone turned up a few times. Its specificity is not known. The J gene is TRBJ2-5, the V gene TRBV30, with TRBD2 matching 12 bases. This sequence originates from a woman in her twenties or thirties in good health and CMV-seropositive. The sample taken for sequencing was PBMCs. The CDR3 region has the DNA TGTGCCTGGAGTGCTAGCGGGGGGGCCTTTCAGACCCAGTACTTC. Its protein product is CAWSASGGAFQTQYF.